Following are 10 T cell receptor beta chains from one sample sequenced in a study of blood T cell repertoires in COVID-19. Assay used: immunoSEQ multiplex PCR; TCRdb lists only in-frame clones, some missing. The table shows 80,000 to 90,000 clones, with less than 90% occurring only once. Sequencing used peripheral blood. The source of these receptors is a man older than 75 with active or convalescent COVID-19.

This chain uses TRBV15 with TRBJ2-1; TRBD2 agrees at 8 bases. CDR3 length equals 16 residues. CDR1 and CDR2 from the germline V gene are LNHNV and YYDKDF (reference sequence). After removal of 2 bases from V and 0 bases from J, the junction contained 3 bases not matched to a gene. The chain's CDR3 is CATSRLAGSSYNEQFF. The DNA for the CDR3 is TGTGCCACCAGCAGATTAGCGGGATCCTCCTACAATGAGCAGTTCTTC.

V usage is TRBV2 and J usage is TRBJ2-7; D not certain. The V end lost 6 bases, the J end lost 0 bases, and 12 bases lay between the germline ends. The CDR3 sequence is 14 residues long. Germline lookup yields CDR1 SNHLY and CDR2 FYNNEI. The CDR3 DNA reads TGTGCCAGCAGGCCAGCGCCGAGCTCCTACGAGCAGTACTTC. Encoded protein: CASRPAPSSYEQYF. Full variable domain (missing parts from reference TRBV2 and TRBJ2-7): EPEVTQTPSHQVTQMGQEVILRCVPISNHLYFYWYRQILGQKVEFLVSFYNNEISEKSEIFDDQFSVERPDGSNFTLKIRSTKLEDSAMYFCASRPAPSSYEQYFGPGTRLTVT.

The chain employs TRBV30 and TRBJ1-5; unclear D gene. V shed 3 bases and J shed 4 bases, with 10 bases lying between them. CDR3 length: 13 residues. Germline V gene lookup returns CDR1 GTSNPN and CDR2 SVGIG (reference sequence). The CDR3: CAWSGEINQPQHF. In DNA form, the CDR3 reads TGTGCCTGGAGCGGGGAGATTAATCAGCCCCAGCATTTT.

This CDR3 is CASRGDRGVMNTEAFF. Written as DNA, the CDR3 is TGCGCCAGCAGAGGGGACAGGGGCGTTATGAACACTGAAGCTTTCTTT. This rearrangement joins TRBV5-1 to TRBJ1-1; TRBD1 matches 10 bases. With V trimmed by 5 bases and J by 0 bases, 7 bases remained unmatched. Germline assignment: CDR1 SGHRS and CDR2 YFSETQ. The CDR3 length is 16 residues.

This clone was detected only once. The chain has TRBV2 and TRBJ2-2; TRBD1 matches at 9 bases. There are 15 residues in the CDR3. Trimming cost V 7 bases and J 0 bases; bases outside gene matches: 3. Germline V CDR1 and CDR2: SNHLY, FYNNEI. The CDR3 bases are TGTGCCAGCAACAGGGGGCCTACGAACACCGGGGAGCTGTTTTTT. Its translation is CASNRGPTNTGELFF.

The chain recombines TRBV5-6 with TRBJ1-5, with 8 positions matching TRBD1. This CDR3 region has 17 residues. The germline V gene encodes CDR1 SGHDT and CDR2 YYEEEE. Trimming at V came to 4 bases and at J to 3 bases, leaving 12 bases not matched to a gene. The CDR3 is CASSPDRGRKINQPQHF. DNA of the CDR3: TGTGCCAGCAGCCCCGACAGGGGCCGAAAGATCAATCAGCCCCAGCATTTT.

This rearrangement joins TRBV19 to TRBJ2-1; 8 bases fit TRBD1. Germline-derived CDR1 and CDR2 are LNHDA and SQIVND (reference sequence). The J segment lost 1 base and the V segment lost 7 bases, leaving 3 bases of the junction unmatched. This CDR3 has 14 amino acids. As DNA, the CDR3 is TGTGCCAGTAAAGACAGGGGTTCCTACAATGAGCAGTTCTTC. It specifies CASKDRGSYNEQFF.

The chain recombines TRBV6-1 with TRBJ1-2, with 8 bases identical to TRBD1. V dropped 3 bases and J dropped 0; count of bases not matched to a gene: 3. CDR1 and CDR2 from the germline V gene are MNHNS and SASEGT. The CDR3 consists of 15 residues. The CDR3 reads CASSDGQGANYGYTF. The CDR3 nucleotides are TGTGCCAGCAGTGACGGACAGGGCGCTAACTATGGCTACACCTTC.

The chain recombines TRBV7-3 with TRBJ2-1, with D perhaps TRBD2 (7 bases). V gave up 5 bases and J gave up 6 bases, with 17 bases separating them. Germline V lookup: CDR1 SGHTA, CDR2 FQGTGA. The length of the CDR3 is 15 residues. For the CDR3, the DNA is TGTGCCAGCAGCCCCTTAGGGGGAGGGCCCAATGAGCAGTTCTTC. Translated: CASSPLGGGPNEQFF.

The chain employs TRBV7-3 and TRBJ2-2, with D possibly being TRBD2 (6 bases). The length of the CDR3 is 13 residues. Germline V gene lookup returns CDR1 SGHTA and CDR2 FQGTGA. Trimming pared 6 bases from V and 4 bases from J, leaving 9 bases between. CDR3 residues: CASSSSATGELFF. The CDR3 DNA reads as TGTGCCAGCAGTTCTAGCGCCACCGGGGAGCTGTTTTTT.